This T cell receptor (beta chain) was sequenced during a study of shared clonotypes between healthy human individuals. Overall study findings and caveats: Larger estimated richness was generally seen in naive subsets than in memory subsets. A reduction in generation probabilities was seen for non-shared clonotypes relative to those shared by all four donors.

Worth noting for this clone: Its antigen is as yet unknown.

Genomic DNA belonging to each subset was distributed in equal measure over several immunoSEQ plates. Libraries were prepared by immunoSEQ multiplex PCR; TCRdb keeps only in-frame clonotypes and omits some of them. Altogether millions of clones are present, 85% to 95% being singletons, with the ten largest covering 0.13%. The CD4+ fraction was divided into a CD45RA+ naive subset and a CD45RA-negative memory subset. This TCR was sampled from a man aged 18 to 29 in good health. What was sequenced was naive CD4+ T cells sorted from blood. As for subset: CD45RA+ positively selected.

The CDR3 protein is CASSPRDASSYNSPLHF. The CDR3, as DNA: TGTGCCAGCAGTCCCCGGGACGCAAGCTCCTATAATTCACCCCTCCACTTT. V usage is TRBV7-9 and J usage is TRBJ1-6, with D tentatively TRBD1 (5 bases). The V gene's germline CDR1 is SEHNR and CDR2 FQNEAQ (reference sequence). The ends were cut back, 6 bases at V and 0 bases at J, with 15 bases in the middle. This CDR3 is built from 17 residues.